These T cell receptor beta chains were read from a single sample in a study of neurological immune-mediated disorders. TCRdb re-derived calls from the 5' RACE reads in MiXCR, one entry per CDR3 protein. This sample yields tens of thousands of distinct CDR3 sequences, of which 10% are seen a single time; 21% belongs to the top ten. Material: PBMCs. Receptor source: a woman aged 35 to 49 with HTLV-1-associated myelopathy (HAM/TSP). CDR3s include the opening cysteine and the closing phenylalanine or tryptophan. Each record gives: CDR3 length, V gene, J gene, D gene, clone size, CDR3 DNA, CDR3 protein. A D gene is named only where the DNA matches it firmly. A row's size may be missing; if present it is once, few, many or a size class.

14,TRBV18,TRBJ1-5,NA,NA,TGTGCCAGCTCACCACCATCGGGGGAAGGGCCCCAGCATTTT,CASSPPSGEGPQHF
15,TRBV9,TRBJ2-7,NA,many,TGTGCCAGCAGCGAGGGACCGAGTAGCTCGGACGAGCAGTACTTC,CASSEGPSSSDEQYF
11,TRBV12-3/TRBV12-4,TRBJ1-5,NA,many,TGTGCCAGCAGTTTAAGGGGACCCCAGCATTTT,CASSLRGPQHF
15,TRBV3-1,TRBJ2-7,NA,many,TGTGCCAGCGGCGAACAACGACAGAACTTCTACGAGCAGTACTTC,CASGEQRQNFYEQYF
17,TRBV4-2,TRBJ2-1,TRBD2,many,TGTGCCAGCAGCCAAGAGTTAGGCGGGGGGCGACCCAATGAGCAGTTCTTC,CASSQELGGGRPNEQFF
15,TRBV7-2,TRBJ1-2,NA,many,TGTGCCAGCAGCTTAGAGGCGAGACCTCCCTATGGCTACACCTTC,CASSLEARPPYGYTF
13,TRBV20-1,TRBJ2-2,NA,many,TGCAGTGCTAGGCTCGGGGCAACCGGGGAGCTGTTTTTT,CSARLGATGELFF
15,TRBV5-1,TRBJ2-7,TRBD2,many,TGCGCCAGCAGCTTGGAGGGGTCTGCGGGGGACGAGCAGTACTTC,CASSLEGSAGDEQYF
16,TRBV11-2,TRBJ2-2,TRBD1,many,TGTGCCAGCAGCTCCCTCCGACAGGGCGCCACCGGGGAGCTGTTTTTT,CASSSLRQGATGELFF
16,TRBV2,TRBJ2-2,NA,many,TGTGCCAGCAGTGAATCCTCGGCAGCAAACACCGGGGAGCTGTTTTTT,CASSESSAANTGELFF